These 14 T cell receptor beta chains originate from one sample sequenced in a study of vaccination effects on CD4 cells after COVID-19. Their antigens remain unidentified. TCRdb keeps only in-frame clones here, not all; method: immunoSEQ multiplex PCR. This sample has 35,000 to 45,000 clones, with around 77% found just once. ViraFEST assay sequencing came after antigen-specific CD4+ T cells were expanded with viral peptide pools. When around 10 days of culture had elapsed, CD4+ T cells were isolated. Neither prior SARS-CoV-2 infection nor positive nucleocapsid antibodies were present in the vaccine recipients. The sequences come from CD4+ T cells from PBMCs cultured with SARS-CoV-2 spike peptides, collected before COVID-19 vaccination. All receptors derive from a human donor who received a COVID-19 vaccine.

This clone was observed a handful of times. The chain links TRBV11-2 to TRBJ2-7, with D unclear. V was pared by 5 bases and J by 3 bases, with 11 bases between. There are 13 residues in the CDR3. CDR1 and CDR2 (germline): SGHAT, FQNNGV. The CDR3 DNA is TGTGCCAGCAGCCTGGGATTACGCTACGAGCAGTACGTC. Translating it yields CASSLGLRYEQYV.

The rearrangement uses TRBV5-1 and TRBJ1-1, with 8 bases lining up with TRBD1. V shed 3 bases and J 5 bases; nucleotides not matched to a gene: 3. Germline CDR1 SGHRS, CDR2 YFSETQ. The CDR3 runs 13 residues. The CDR3, as DNA: TGCGCCAGCAGCTGGACAGGGAGGACTGAAGCTTTCTTT. This encodes CASSWTGRTEAFF.

This clone was seen a single time. The rearrangement links TRBV30 to TRBJ1-4; 8 bases line up with TRBD1. The germline V gene has CDR1 GTSNPN and CDR2 SVGIG (reference sequence). The junction had 11 bases not matched to a gene; V was cut back by 3 bases and J by 8 bases. This CDR3 is built from 15 residues. As DNA, the CDR3 is TGTGCCTGGAGCGTTGGGGGACAGGCGGGAGAAAAACTGTTTTTT. It codes for CAWSVGGQAGEKLFF. The whole variable domain, remainder taken from reference TRBV30 and TRBJ1-4, is SQTIHQWPATLVQPVGSPLSLECTVEGTSNPNLYWYRQAAGRGLQLLFYSVGIGQISSEVPQNLSASRPQDRQFILSSKKLLLSDSGFYLCAWSVGGQAGEKLFFGSGTQLSVL.

This chain uses TRBV19 with TRBJ2-4, with 7 bases aligning to TRBD2. Losses at the gene ends were 1 base for V and 8 bases for J; bases not matched to a gene: 5. Germline V gene data show CDR1 as LNHDA and CDR2 as SQIVND (reference sequence). The length of the CDR3 is 14 residues. CDR3 nucleotide sequence: TGTGCCAGTAGTATAGGATGGGCGGGGGACATTCAGTACTTC. It encodes CASSIGWAGDIQYF.

V is TRBV7-9 and J is TRBJ1-6; the match to TRBD1 covers 7 bases. This CDR3 spans 15 amino acids. CDR1 and CDR2 from the germline V gene are SEHNR and FQNEAQ (reference sequence). V shed 5 bases, J shed 7 bases, and the junction held 8 bases outside the gene matches. The CDR3 DNA follows: TGTGCCAGCAGCCCAGACAGGGTGCAAAATTCACCCCTCCACTTT. This codes for CASSPDRVQNSPLHF.

The chain combines TRBV28 with TRBJ2-1; D might be TRBD1 (7 bases). The CDR3 extends over 12 amino acids. CDR1 and CDR2 from the germline V gene are MDHEN and SYDVKM. V lost 8 bases, J lost 4 bases, and 9 bases lay in between. CDR3 DNA sequence: TGTGCCAGCGCAGGGGGGTACAATGAGCAGTTCTTC. This encodes CASAGGYNEQFF. Full variable domain (remainder filled in from reference TRBV28 and TRBJ2-1): DVKVTQSSRYLVKRTGEKVFLECVQDMDHENMFWYRQDPGLGLRLIYFSYDVKMKEKGDIPEGYSVSREKKERFSLILESASTNQTSMYLCASAGGYNEQFFGPGTRLTVL.

CDR3 DNA: TGCGCCAGCAGCCAAGATCTGTCAGCAAGAAACAATCAGCCCCAGCATTTT. Translating gives CASSQDLSARNNQPQHF. The gene calls are TRBV4-1 and TRBJ1-5; D ambiguous. The CDR3 contains 17 residues. The V end lost 0 bases, the J end lost 3 bases, and 15 bases lay between the germline ends. Germline CDR1 MGHRA, CDR2 YSYEKL.

The rearrangement joins TRBV19 to TRBJ1-6; weak D call: TRBD1 (5 bases). The V gene's germline CDR1 is LNHDA and CDR2 SQIVND (reference sequence). The CDR3 loop spans 15 amino acids. V was clipped by 5 bases and J by 6 bases, with 14 bases between them. The CDR3 loop reads CASSAGDRRNSPLHF. The CDR3 nucleotides read TGTGCCAGTAGTGCCGGGGACCGGCGTAATTCACCCCTCCACTTT.

The chain links TRBV6-1 to TRBJ2-3; 10 nucleotides line up with TRBD1. Germline V gene data show CDR1 as MNHNS and CDR2 as SASEGT. The CDR3 is 16 amino acids. The ends lost 1 base at V and 6 bases at J; junction bases unmatched: 7. In DNA, the CDR3 is TGTGCCAGCAGTGAAGGGGGACAGGGGAACTCGGATACGCAGTATTTT. It yields the protein CASSEGGQGNSDTQYF.

The chain uses TRBV29-1 and TRBJ1-5, with 7 bases that match TRBD1. The CDR3 is 14 amino acids. CDR1 is SQVTM and CDR2 is ANQGSEA in the germline V gene. Unmatched junction bases numbered 6, after V lost 4 bases and J lost 3 bases. The DNA of the CDR3 is TGCAGCGTTGCCCCGACAGGGATCAATCAGCCCCAGCATTTT. Its protein product is CSVAPTGINQPQHF.

The CDR3 region is CASSVISRGAYEQYV. As DNA, the CDR3 is TGTGCCAGCAGTGTGATCAGCCGGGGTGCCTACGAGCAGTACGTC. The rearrangement joins TRBV6-4 to TRBJ2-7; possibly TRBD2 for D (5 bases). The CDR3 contains 15 residues. From germline, CDR1 is MRHNA and CDR2 SNTAGT. V was shortened by 4 bases and J by 2 bases, with 15 bases between the two germline ends.

The V call is TRBV7-8, the J call TRBJ2-1; D gene unclear. Trimming stripped 1 base from V and 0 bases from J, with 13 bases between. CDR3 length: 17 amino acids. Germline V lookup: CDR1 SGHVS, CDR2 FQNEAQ. The DNA of the CDR3 is TGTGCCAGCAGCTTAGATCCCCTGGCTTTCTCCTACAATGAGCAGTTCTTC. It yields the protein CASSLDPLAFSYNEQFF.

This clone has a handful of counts. One end of the junction fails to match germline, which may point to a read error. CDR3 sequence: CASSEAGGATGELFF. The DNA of the CDR3 is TGTGCCAGCAGCGAAGCGGGGGGGGCAACCGGGGAGCTGTTTTTT. This chain joins TRBV2 and TRBJ2-2, with 10 bases lining up with TRBD2. Per the germline V gene, CDR1 is SNHLY and CDR2 is FYNNEI. The CDR3 contains 15 residues.

The gene calls are TRBV3-1 (or the pseudogene TRBV3-2) and TRBJ2-7, with unresolved D. The CDR3 sequence is 14 residues long. Germline values: CDR1 LGHDT, CDR2 YNNKEL (reference sequence). V was shortened by 1 base and J by 2 bases, with 9 bases between the two germline ends. The CDR3 spells CASSQGPATYEQYV. The DNA of the CDR3 is TGTGCCAGCAGCCAAGGTCCAGCCACCTACGAGCAGTACGTC.